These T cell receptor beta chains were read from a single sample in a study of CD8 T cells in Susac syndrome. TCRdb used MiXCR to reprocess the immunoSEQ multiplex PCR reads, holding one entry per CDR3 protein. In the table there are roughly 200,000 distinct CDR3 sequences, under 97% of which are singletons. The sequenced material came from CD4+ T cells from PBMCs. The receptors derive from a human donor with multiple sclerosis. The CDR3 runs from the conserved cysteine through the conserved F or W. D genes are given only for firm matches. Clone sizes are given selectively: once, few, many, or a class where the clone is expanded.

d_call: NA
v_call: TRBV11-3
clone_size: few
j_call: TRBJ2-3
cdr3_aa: CASSLNGAGGTDTQYF
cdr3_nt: TGTGCCAGCAGCCTTAATGGGGCCGGAGGAACAGATACGCAGTATTTT

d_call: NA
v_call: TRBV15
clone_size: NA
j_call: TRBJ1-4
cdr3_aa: CATSRGGRGHKEKLFF
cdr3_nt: TGTGCCACCAGCAGAGGTGGTAGGGGTCATAAGGAAAAACTGTTTTTT

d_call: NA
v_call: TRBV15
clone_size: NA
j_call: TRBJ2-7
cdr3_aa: CATSRDERGYEQYF
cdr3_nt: TGTGCCACCAGCAGAGATGAGAGGGGATACGAGCAGTACTTC

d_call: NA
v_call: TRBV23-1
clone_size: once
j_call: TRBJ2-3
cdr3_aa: CASGKDTQYF
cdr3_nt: TGCGCCAGCGGCAAAGATACGCAGTATTTT

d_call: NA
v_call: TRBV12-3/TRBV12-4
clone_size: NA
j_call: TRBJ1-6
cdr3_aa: CASSFQGGLSPLHF
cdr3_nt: TGTGCCAGCAGTTTTCAAGGAGGATTATCACCCCTCCACTTT

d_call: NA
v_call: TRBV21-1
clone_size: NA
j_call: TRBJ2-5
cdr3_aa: CASSLMTGNQETQYF
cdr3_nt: TGTGCCAGCAGCCTCATGACAGGCAACCAAGAGACCCAGTACTTC

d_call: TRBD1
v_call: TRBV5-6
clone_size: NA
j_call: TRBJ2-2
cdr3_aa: CASSPEGQGYTGELFF
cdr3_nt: TGTGCCAGCAGCCCGGAGGGACAGGGCTACACCGGGGAGCTGTTTTTT

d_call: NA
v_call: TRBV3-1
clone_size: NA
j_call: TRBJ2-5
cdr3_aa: CASSPLSGQETQYF
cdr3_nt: TGTGCCAGCAGCCCGTTGTCAGGGCAAGAGACCCAGTACTTC

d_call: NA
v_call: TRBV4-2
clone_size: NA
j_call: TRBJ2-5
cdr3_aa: CASSQVSQPQETQYF
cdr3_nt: TGTGCCAGCAGCCAAGTCTCTCAGCCTCAAGAGACCCAGTACTTC

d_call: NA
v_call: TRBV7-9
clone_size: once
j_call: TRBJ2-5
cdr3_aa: CASSFAPGGETQYF
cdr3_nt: TGTGCCAGCAGCTTCGCCCCCGGAGGAGAGACCCAGTACTTC

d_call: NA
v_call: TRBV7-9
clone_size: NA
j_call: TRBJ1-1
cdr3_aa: CASSLGQVREAFF
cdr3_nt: TGTGCCAGCAGCTTAGGGCAGGTCAGAGAAGCTTTCTTT

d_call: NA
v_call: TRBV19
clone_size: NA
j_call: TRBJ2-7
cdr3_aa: CASSLWGGSYEQYF
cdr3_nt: TGTGCCAGTAGCCTCTGGGGCGGTTCATACGAGCAGTACTTC

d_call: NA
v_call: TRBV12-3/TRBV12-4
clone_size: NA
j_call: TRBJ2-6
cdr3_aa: CASQWSGANVLTF
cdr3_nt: TGTGCCAGCCAGTGGTCTGGGGCCAACGTCCTGACTTTC

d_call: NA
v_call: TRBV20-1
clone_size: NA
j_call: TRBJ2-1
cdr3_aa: CSASGDNEQFF
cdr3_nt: TGCAGTGCTTCCGGAGACAATGAGCAGTTCTTC

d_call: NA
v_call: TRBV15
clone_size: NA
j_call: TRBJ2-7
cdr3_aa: CATSRDSSYEQYF
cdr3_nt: TGTGCCACCAGCAGAGACAGCTCCTACGAGCAGTACTTC

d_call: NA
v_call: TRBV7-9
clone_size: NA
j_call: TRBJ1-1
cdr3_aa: CASSLGDKFTEAFF
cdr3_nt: TGTGCCAGCAGCTTAGGGGACAAGTTTACTGAAGCTTTCTTT

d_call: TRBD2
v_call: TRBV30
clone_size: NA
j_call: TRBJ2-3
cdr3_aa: CAWSKTSGPPGGTQYF
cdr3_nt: TGTGCCTGGAGCAAGACTAGCGGGCCTCCCGGGGGTACGCAGTATTTT

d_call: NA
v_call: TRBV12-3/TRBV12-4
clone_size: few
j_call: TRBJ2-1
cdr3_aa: CASSLTGSSYNEQFF
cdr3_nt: TGTGCCAGCAGTTTGACAGGCAGCTCCTACAATGAGCAGTTCTTC

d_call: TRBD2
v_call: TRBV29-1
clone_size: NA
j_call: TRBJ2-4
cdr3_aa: CSGSGMQNIQYF
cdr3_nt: TGCAGCGGCAGCGGGATGCAAAACATTCAGTACTTC

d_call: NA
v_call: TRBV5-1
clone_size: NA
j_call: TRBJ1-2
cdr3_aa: CASSLDGKGYGYTF
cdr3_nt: TGCGCCAGCAGCTTGGATGGTAAGGGCTATGGCTACACCTTC

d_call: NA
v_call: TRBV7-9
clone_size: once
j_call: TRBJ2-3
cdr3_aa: CASSLVASGTDTQYF
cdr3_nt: TGTGCCAGCAGCTTAGTCGCTAGCGGCACAGATACGCAGTATTTT

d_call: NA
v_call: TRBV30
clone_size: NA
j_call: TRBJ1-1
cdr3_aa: CAWTLDRSDRAFF
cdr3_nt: TGTGCCTGGACCTTGGACAGATCAGACCGAGCTTTCTTT